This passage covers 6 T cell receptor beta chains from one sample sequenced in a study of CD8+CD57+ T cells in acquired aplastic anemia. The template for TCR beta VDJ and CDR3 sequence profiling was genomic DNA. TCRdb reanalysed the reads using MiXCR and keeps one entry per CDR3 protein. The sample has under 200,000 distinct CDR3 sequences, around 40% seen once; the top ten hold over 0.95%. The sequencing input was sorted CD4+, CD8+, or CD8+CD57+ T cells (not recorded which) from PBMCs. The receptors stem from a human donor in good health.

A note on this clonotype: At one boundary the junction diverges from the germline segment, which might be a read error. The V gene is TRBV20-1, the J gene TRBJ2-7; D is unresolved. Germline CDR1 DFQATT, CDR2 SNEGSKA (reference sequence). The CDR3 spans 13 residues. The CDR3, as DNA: TGCAGTGCCAGAGTGGCAGACTCCTACGAGCAGTACTTC. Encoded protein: CSARVADSYEQYF.

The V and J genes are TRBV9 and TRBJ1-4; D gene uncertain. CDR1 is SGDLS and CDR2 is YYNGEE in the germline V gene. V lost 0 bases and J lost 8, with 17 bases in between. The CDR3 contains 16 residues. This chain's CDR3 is CASSVDSRRDGEKLFF. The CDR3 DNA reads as TGTGCCAGCAGCGTAGACTCAAGAAGGGATGGAGAAAAACTGTTTTTT.

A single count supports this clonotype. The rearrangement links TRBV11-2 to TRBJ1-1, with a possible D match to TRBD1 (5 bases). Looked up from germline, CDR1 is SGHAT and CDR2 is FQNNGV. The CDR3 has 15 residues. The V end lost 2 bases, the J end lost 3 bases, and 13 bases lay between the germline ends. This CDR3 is CASSLSGRGDTEAFF. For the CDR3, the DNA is TGTGCCAGCAGCTTATCTGGTCGGGGGGACACTGAAGCTTTCTTT.

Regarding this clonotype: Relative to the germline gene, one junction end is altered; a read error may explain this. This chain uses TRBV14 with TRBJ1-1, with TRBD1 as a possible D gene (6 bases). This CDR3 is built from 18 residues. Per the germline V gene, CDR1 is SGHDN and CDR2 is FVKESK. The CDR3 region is CAGSPLGGGDRKDTEAFF. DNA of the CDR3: TGTGCCGGCAGCCCTCTCGGGGGGGGTGACAGGAAGGACACTGAAGCTTTCTTT. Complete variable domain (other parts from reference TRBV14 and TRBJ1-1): EAGVTQFPSHSVIEKGQTVTLRCDPISGHDNLYWYRRVMGKEIKFLLHFVKESKQDESGMPNNRFLAERTGGTYSTLKVQPAELEDSGVYFCAGSPLGGGDRKDTEAFFGQGTRLTVV.

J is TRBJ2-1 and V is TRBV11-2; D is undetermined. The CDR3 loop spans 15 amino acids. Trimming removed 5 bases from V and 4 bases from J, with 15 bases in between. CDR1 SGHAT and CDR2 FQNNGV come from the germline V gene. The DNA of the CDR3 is TGTGCCAGCAGCGCCGGGCTAGATATATACAATGAGCAGTTCTTC. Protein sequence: CASSAGLDIYNEQFF.

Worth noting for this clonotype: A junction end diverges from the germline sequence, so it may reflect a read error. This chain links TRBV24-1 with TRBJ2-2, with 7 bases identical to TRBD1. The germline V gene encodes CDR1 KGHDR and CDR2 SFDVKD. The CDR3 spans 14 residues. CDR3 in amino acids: CATSGRGLTGELFF. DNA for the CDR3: TGCGCCACCTCTGGCAGGGGGTTAACCGGGGAGCTGTTTTTT.